The clone carrying this T cell receptor beta chain has just a few counts. Its cognate antigen is unknown. This record comes from a study of human T cells and chemical hapten exposure. For the study at large: In the sensitization step, 2% DPC was placed on roughly 2 cm by roughly 2 cm of upper inner arm skin.

Points from the study as a whole: A positive correlation with patch test score was found for PT1 expanded TCR counts.

Per germline, CDR1 SGHAT and CDR2 FQDESV (reference sequence). The CDR3 runs 15 residues. With 6 bases clipped from V and 4 bases from J, the junction kept 9 bases outside the gene matches. Time point noted: patch test 3, about 24 weeks after DPC sensitization. Treatment in this sample: therapeutic diphenylcyclopropenone sensitization with weekly scalp DPC. Blood draws preceded each patch test application. TCRdb reprocessed the RACE reads via MiXCR and lists one record per CDR3 protein. The sample holds roughly 84,000 distinct CDR3 sequences; roughly a tenth are singletons and the top ten take about 3.5%.

This receptor was taken from a woman aged 45-65 years with alopecia areata. Some clones in this sample may be carry-over from other donors' samples. The sequencing here drew on whole blood, taken in connection with sensitization to the hapten diphenylcyclopropenone (DPC). The gene calls are TRBV11-1 and TRBJ2-3; 8 nucleotides match TRBD2. The CDR3 nucleotides are TGTGCCAGCAGGAGAGCGGGAGTGCCCGCAGATACGCAGTATTTT. It codes for CASRRAGVPADTQYF.